The sequence of this T cell receptor beta chain was determined in a study of regulatory T cells in long-lasting Graves disease. Study information: Graves' patients with a new diagnosis had received antithyroid drugs under 3 months.

This clonotype appeared many times. Germline and junction disagree at one end, which may indicate a read error. The CDR3 consists of 13 residues. This sample's time point: newly diagnosed GD, antithyroid drugs for less than 3 months. Researchers made the TCR library from RNA that was extracted from PBMCs. Arm-PCR of CDR3 regions and iRepertoire HTBI primers were the basis on which TCR beta libraries were built. TCRdb itself ran the multiplex PCR reads through MiXCR, one entry per CDR3 protein. Of 350,000 to 550,000 distinct CDR3 sequences listed, 12% to 15% are singletons. The sample was also linked to a second study, of T cells in Graves' hyperthyroidism and ophthalmopathy. According to that study: In the blood, most expanded thyroid clonotypes above 0.001 appeared as well.

The starting material was peripheral blood mononuclear cells (PBMCs), obtained at new diagnosis, from a patient treated with antithyroid drugs. The chain links TRBV12-3 or TRBV12-4 to TRBJ1-1; no definite D call. The clonotype comes from a woman in her forties or fifties with Graves disease. CDR3 in DNA: TGTGCCACCAGTCGTGGTGGCAACCTTGAAGCTTTCTTT. This gives the protein CATSRGGNLEAFF.